Below are 9 T cell receptor beta chains sequenced from a single sample in a study of response to subunit inactivated influenza vaccine (dated by TCRdb to 2016 to 2019). Libraries were made using RT-PCR. Sequencing took place on an Illumina HiSeq 2500. The raw public reads went through TCRdb reprocessing: fastp at Q25, MiXCR clone calling, in-frame beta chains kept. Identical CDR3 protein sequences are pooled into one entry, listed with their most common genes and DNA. Within this sample are about 310,000 distinct CDR3 sequences, with 21% of them counted one time only. Clones ranked in the top ten supply roughly 10% of the sample. Source: PBMCs from blood, taken about 20 months after vaccination. Receptors were obtained from a man aged 50 to 75 who received an inactivated influenza vaccine. Donor details come from another sample of the same person, matched by shared clones.

This clonotype was counted ten times or more. The chain couples TRBV20-1 to TRBJ2-3, with D possibly matching TRBD1 (6 bases). CDR3 length equals 15 residues. Germline lookup yields CDR1 DFQATT and CDR2 SNEGSKA (reference sequence). Trimming pared 1 base from V and 2 bases from J, leaving 13 bases between. CDR3 in DNA: TGCAGTGCTAGAGGCCACGGGACAAACACAGATACGCAGTATTTT. It codes for CSARGHGTNTDTQYF.

The genes are TRBV5-1 and TRBJ2-4; 9 positions agree with TRBD2. Germline V CDR1 and CDR2: SGHRS, YFSETQ. The CDR3 has 15 residues. The J segment lost 6 bases and the V segment lost 0 bases, leaving 4 bases of the junction unmatched. Here the CDR3 reads CASSLDPSGTNIQYF. In DNA form, the CDR3 reads TGCGCCAGCAGCTTGGATCCTAGCGGGACAAACATTCAGTACTTC.

V gene TRBV2 combines with J gene TRBJ1-5; D gene unclear. Trimming removed 6 bases at V and 5 bases at J, with 5 bases between. From germline, CDR1 is SNHLY and CDR2 FYNNEI. The CDR3 loop spans 11 amino acids. The CDR3 protein is CASRTDQPQHF. In DNA form, the CDR3 reads TGTGCCAGCAGGACCGATCAGCCCCAGCATTTT.

This clonotype was detected a few times. The J gene is TRBJ1-2, the V gene TRBV5-6; no clear D gene. CDR1 and CDR2 (germline): SGHDT, YYEEEE. Trimming stripped 6 bases from V and 7 bases from J, with 13 bases between. The CDR3 totals 12 residues. The CDR3 sequence: CASTSALGGYTF. CDR3 nucleotides: TGTGCCAGCACCTCCGCCCTGGGTGGCTACACCTTC.

This chain uses TRBV6-2 or TRBV6-3 with TRBJ1-1, with TRBD1 identical over 7 bases. CDR1 and CDR2 from the germline V gene are MNHEY and SVGEGT. This CDR3 comprises 13 residues. Unmatched junction bases numbered 1, after V lost 2 bases and J lost 4 bases. DNA of the CDR3: TGTGCCAGCAGTTACCCAGGGGGCACTGAAGCTTTCTTT. As protein: CASSYPGGTEAFF.

This clonotype was seen more than once but under ten times. The genes are TRBV28 and TRBJ1-5, with D possibly TRBD1 on 5 matching bases. Trimming took off 8 bases at V and 3 bases at J, with 11 bases between the two ends. Germline V gene data show CDR1 as MDHEN and CDR2 as SYDVKM. This CDR3 is 13 amino acids long. As DNA, the CDR3 is TGTGCCAGCCGGGACGGAAACAATCAGCCCCAGCATTTT. The encoded protein is CASRDGNNQPQHF.

The J gene is TRBJ1-2, the V gene TRBV28; D gene ambiguous. Trimming removed 8 bases from V and 0 bases from J, with 16 bases in between. This CDR3 has 15 amino acids. Germline-derived CDR1 and CDR2 are MDHEN and SYDVKM. This CDR3 is CASVFAGNTNYGYTF. CDR3 in DNA: TGTGCCAGCGTTTTTGCGGGCAACACTAACTATGGCTACACCTTC.

This clonotype was counted only a few times. V usage is TRBV7-2 and J usage is TRBJ1-5; 9 bases agree with TRBD1. This CDR3 spans 15 amino acids. The V segment lost 2 bases and the J segment 5 bases; nucleotides outside the gene matches: 4. Germline V lookup: CDR1 SGHTA, CDR2 FQGNSA. Here the CDR3 DNA reads TGTGCCAGCAGCTTACAAACAGGGGGCGATCAGCCCCAGCATTTT. This encodes CASSLQTGGDQPQHF.

The chain carries TRBV28 and TRBJ2-2; D may be TRBD1 (6 bases). The CDR3 extends over 17 amino acids. Per germline, CDR1 MDHEN and CDR2 SYDVKM. V dropped 4 bases and J dropped 4 bases, with 19 bases sitting between them. CDR3 sequence (DNA): TGTGCCAGCAGTTCCTTCAGGGGCAGGGGAGTCACCGGGGAGCTGTTTTTT. Its protein product is CASSSFRGRGVTGELFF.